The 19 T cell receptor beta chains listed next were all sequenced from one sample in a study. The method was immunoSEQ multiplex PCR; TCRdb's version includes in-frame clones alone and lacks a portion of them. The sample consists of about 50,000 clones, just over 90% of them appearing once. The source material was PBMCs. These receptors came from a man aged 40-49 years with rheumatoid arthritis.

This chain connects TRBV3-1 (or the pseudogene TRBV3-2) to TRBJ2-3; 10 positions agree with TRBD2. The CDR3 is made up of 18 amino acids. Losses at the gene ends were 4 bases for V and 1 base for J; bases not matched to a gene: 11. Germline CDR1 and CDR2: LGHDT and YNNKEL (reference sequence). The DNA of the CDR3 is TGTGCCAGCAGCCCCGACCCTATAGCGGGGGGACGCACAGATACGCAGTATTTT. Translating it yields CASSPDPIAGGRTDTQYF.

The CDR3, as DNA: TGTGCCAGCAGCGTTGGGACTAGCGGAACGCAGTATTTT. Protein product: CASSVGTSGTQYF. This sequence joins TRBV11-3 and TRBJ2-3, with 11 nucleotides matching TRBD2. The germline V gene encodes CDR1 SGHNT and CDR2 YENEEA. This CDR3 spans 13 amino acids. The V and J ends lost 5 bases and 9 bases, in that order; junction bases with no gene match: 4.

V usage is TRBV6-5 and J usage is TRBJ2-7, with D possibly matching TRBD2 (5 bases). The CDR3 is 14 amino acids. CDR1 MNHEY and CDR2 SVGAGI come from the germline V gene. Trimming removed 3 bases at V and 4 bases at J, with 13 bases between. The CDR3 nucleotides read TGTGCCAGCAGTTATCTAGCTGGACCGTACGAGCAGTACTTC. It is translated as CASSYLAGPYEQYF.

The CDR3 bases are TGTGCCAGCAGCCAGGGACTAGCGGGAGGGCTTGAGCAGTTCTTC. Residues: CASSQGLAGGLEQFF. The chain is built from TRBV14 and TRBJ2-1, with 16 bases fitting TRBD2. The CDR3 sequence is 15 residues long. Per germline, CDR1 SGHDN and CDR2 FVKESK. Trimming cost V 3 bases and J 9 bases; bases outside gene matches: 2.

This chain's CDR3 is CASSESGGATEAFF. CDR3 nucleotide sequence: TGTGCCAGCAGTGAATCAGGTGGCGCCACTGAAGCTTTCTTT. The J gene is TRBJ1-1, the V gene TRBV6-1; no definite D call. The CDR3 contains 14 residues. Trimming took off 2 bases at V and 4 bases at J, with 11 bases between the two ends. CDR1 MNHNS and CDR2 SASEGT come from the germline V gene.

V is TRBV6-5 and J is TRBJ2-1; TRBD2 matches at 11 bases. CDR1 MNHEY and CDR2 SVGAGI come from the germline V gene. The CDR3 is 15 amino acids. The V gene end was trimmed by 2 bases and the J gene end by 10 bases; junction bases not matched to a gene: 7. CDR3: CASSYVHASGREQFF. In DNA, the CDR3 is TGTGCCAGCAGTTACGTGCACGCTAGCGGGAGGGAGCAGTTCTTC.

The CDR3 reads CASRPDSHSGANVLTF. In DNA, the CDR3 is TGTGCCAGCAGGCCGGACAGCCACTCTGGGGCCAACGTCCTGACTTTC. The chain combines TRBV7-9 with TRBJ2-6; possibly TRBD1 for D (6 bases). Germline CDR1 SEHNR, CDR2 FQNEAQ (reference sequence). The CDR3 consists of 16 residues. V lost 6 bases and J lost 0, with 12 bases in between. Based on the CDR3 plus reference TRBV7-9 and TRBJ2-6, the full variable domain is DTGVSQNPRHKITKRGQNVTFRCDPISEHNRLYWYRQTLGQGPEFLTYFQNEAQLEKSRLLSDRFSAERPKGSFSTLEIQRTEQGDSAMYLCASRPDSHSGANVLTFGAGSRLTVL.

In its sample, this clone was seen once. J is TRBJ2-3 and V is TRBV7-9, with TRBD2 as a possible D gene (6 bases). The CDR3 sequence is 15 residues long. Germline V gene data show CDR1 as SEHNR and CDR2 as FQNEAQ (reference sequence). Trimming shortened V by 1 base and J by 3 bases, and 11 bases separated the two germline ends. The CDR3 DNA sequence: TGTGCCAGCAGCTTAGTACGGGAGCCGACAGATACGCAGTATTTT. Protein product: CASSLVREPTDTQYF.

J is TRBJ1-3 and V is TRBV18, with D tentatively TRBD1 (5 bases). The CDR3 sequence is 15 residues long. V dropped 3 bases and J dropped 2 bases, with 11 bases sitting between them. Germline V gene lookup returns CDR1 KGHSH and CDR2 LQKENI. CDR3 protein: CASSPGRETGNTIYF. DNA of the CDR3: TGTGCCAGCTCACCGGGCAGGGAGACTGGAAACACCATATATTTT.

The sample holds one count of this clone. The V gene is TRBV4-2, the J gene TRBJ1-6; D call uncertain. With 0 bases removed from V and 12 bases from J, the gap between germline ends came to 6 bases. CDR3 length equals 12 residues. Germline V gene lookup returns CDR1 LGHNA and CDR2 YNFKEQ. Written as DNA, the CDR3 is TGTGCCAGCAGCCAAGATCCCTTACCCCTCCACTTT. This encodes CASSQDPLPLHF.

The V gene is TRBV5-1, the J gene TRBJ1-4, with 7 bases lining up with TRBD1. The CDR3 contains 14 residues. Germline V lookup: CDR1 SGHRS, CDR2 YFSETQ. V shed 4 bases and J 4 bases; nucleotides not matched to a gene: 4. The CDR3 DNA reads as TGCGCCAGCAGCACCAGACAGGGTAATGAAAAACTGTTTTTT. It yields the protein CASSTRQGNEKLFF.

This chain joins TRBV7-9 and TRBJ1-1, with D perhaps TRBD1 (5 bases). The CDR3 totals 13 residues. From germline, CDR1 is SEHNR and CDR2 FQNEAQ (reference sequence). Trimming pared 4 bases from V and 11 bases from J, leaving 17 bases between. The chain's CDR3 is CASSSRADSLAFF. CDR3 DNA sequence: TGTGCCAGCAGCTCCCGAGCCGACAGTCTGGCTTTCTTT.

This chain uses TRBV7-6 with TRBJ2-1, with TRBD2 identical over 7 bases. V was pared by 1 base and J by 2 bases, with 5 bases of the junction left unmatched. The CDR3 consists of 16 residues. The germline V gene has CDR1 SGHVS and CDR2 FNYEAQ. The CDR3 protein is CASSLGAGRTYNEQFF. The CDR3 DNA reads TGTGCCAGCAGCTTAGGAGCGGGACGTACCTACAATGAGCAGTTCTTC.

V gene TRBV3-1 (or the pseudogene TRBV3-2) combines with J gene TRBJ2-3; TRBD1 agrees at 7 bases. This CDR3 has 17 residues. Looked up from germline, CDR1 is LGHDT and CDR2 is YNNKEL (reference sequence). Trimming took 0 bases from V and 2 from J; bases not matched to a gene: 8. The DNA for the CDR3 is TGTGCCAGCAGCCAAGATCGAGTCGACAGGGCCACAGATACGCAGTATTTT. It yields the protein CASSQDRVDRATDTQYF.

This clone was detected only once. The gene calls are TRBV30 and TRBJ1-4, with D perhaps matching TRBD1 (6 bases). The CDR3 loop spans 12 amino acids. Germline CDR1 and CDR2: GTSNPN and SVGIG (reference sequence). Deletions cut 3 bases from V and 7 bases from J, with 9 bases between. In nucleotides, the CDR3 is TGTGCCTGGAGGGAAGGGGGTGAAAAACTGTTTTTT. This sequence encodes CAWREGGEKLFF.

This sequence joins TRBV30 and TRBJ1-6; D call uncertain. Germline assignment: CDR1 GTSNPN and CDR2 SVGIG (reference sequence). The CDR3 is 13 amino acids. V was clipped by 0 bases and J by 7 bases, with 7 bases between them. CDR3 nucleotides: TGTGCCTGGAGTGTACCCAGAAATTCACCCCTCCACTTT. Residues: CAWSVPRNSPLHF.

J is TRBJ1-2 and V is TRBV4-3; D uncertain. The CDR3 contains 15 residues. V was clipped by 1 base and J by 4 bases, with 13 bases between them. The germline gives CDR1 LGHNA, CDR2 YSLEER. The CDR3 coding sequence is TGCGCCAGCAGCCAAGCAAAGGGATGGGGCTATGGCTACACCTTC. Translated, it gives CASSQAKGWGYGYTF.

The chain uses TRBV7-3 and TRBJ2-7, with D possibly being TRBD1 or TRBD2 (6 bases each). The germline V gene has CDR1 SGHTA and CDR2 FQGTGA. The CDR3 totals 15 residues. Deletions cut 5 bases from V and 2 bases from J, with 16 bases between. In nucleotides, the CDR3 is TGTGCCAGCAGCGGAGGGGGAAAAGGCCCCTACGAGCAGTACTTC. The encoded protein is CASSGGGKGPYEQYF.

The chain employs TRBV5-8 and TRBJ2-7; 7 bases match TRBD1. CDR3 length: 14 residues. Germline V gives CDR1 SGHTS, CDR2 YDEGEE. The trim removed 3 bases at V and 4 bases at J, leaving 7 bases unmatched. The CDR3 DNA sequence: TGTGCCAGCAGCTCCCGGGACAGCCGTTACGAGCAGTACTTC. This sequence encodes CASSSRDSRYEQYF.